Listed below are T cell receptor beta chains from one sample, sequenced in a study of T-cell memory formation after mild COVID-19. A single record per CDR3 protein comes from TCRdb applying MiXCR to the 5' RACE reads. The repertoire holds 92,000 or so distinct CDR3 sequences, approximately 13% seen once, with about a quarter in the top ten. Sequenced material: PBMCs or a T cell subset sorted from them (not recorded which). The receptors here all came from an adult woman who had mild COVID-19 (a few samples of this study predate the infection). Cell type and time point are not known. The CDR3 runs from the conserved cysteine through the conserved F or W. D genes are given only for firm matches. The size entry is marked missing in some rows and otherwise reads once, few, many or a size class.

abundance,j_gene,v_gene,d_gene,CDR3aa,CDR3nt
few,TRBJ1-2,TRBV5-1,TRBD1,CASSGTGDDYGYTF,TGCGCCAGCAGCGGGACAGGGGATGACTATGGCTACACCTTC
few,TRBJ1-1,TRBV28,TRBD1,CASSYAGTAQTAEAFF,TGTGCCAGCAGTTACGCCGGGACAGCTCAAACCGCTGAAGCTTTCTTT
.,TRBJ2-7,TRBV20-1,TRBD2,CSAILADPREQYF,TGCAGTGCTATACTAGCGGACCCCCGCGAGCAGTACTTC
.,TRBJ2-1,TRBV2,TRBD1,CASRPGQIYNEQFF,TGTGCCAGCAGGCCGGGACAGATCTACAATGAGCAGTTCTTC
few,TRBJ2-1,TRBV12-3/TRBV12-4,.,CASSWETTIYNEQFF,TGTGCCAGCAGTTGGGAGACTACGATTTACAATGAGCAGTTCTTC
few,TRBJ2-7,TRBV29-1,TRBD2,CSVEDLGGYEQYF,TGCAGCGTTGAAGATCTGGGGGGGTACGAGCAGTACTTC
.,TRBJ1-2,TRBV12-3/TRBV12-4,.,CASRQPRTLGYTF,TGTGCCAGCAGACAGCCGCGAACATTAGGCTACACCTTC
.,TRBJ2-3,TRBV6-5,.,CASSYGAGSGFRQYF,TGTGCCAGCAGTTACGGGGCAGGGAGCGGGTTTAGGCAGTATTTT
.,TRBJ2-1,TRBV29-1,TRBD1,CSDTGVSYNEQFF,TGCAGCGACACAGGGGTTTCCTACAATGAGCAGTTCTTC
.,TRBJ2-7,TRBV4-2,.,CASSPTRLVSYEQYF,TGTGCCAGCAGCCCAACCCGGCTAGTATCTTACGAGCAGTACTTC
.,TRBJ1-1,TRBV27,.,CASSHGTANTEAFF,TGTGCCAGCAGCCACGGGACGGCGAACACTGAAGCTTTCTTT
few,TRBJ2-7,TRBV20-1,TRBD2,CSASGTSTYEQYF,TGCAGTGCGTCGGGGACTAGCACCTACGAGCAGTACTTC
.,TRBJ2-7,TRBV7-3,.,CASSLRPFGLGNVDYEQYF,TGTGCCAGCAGCTTAAGGCCGTTTGGGCTAGGGAACGTCGATTACGAGCAGTACTTC
.,TRBJ2-3,TRBV4-1,.,CASSLLANKGDTQYF,TGCGCCAGCAGCCTACTAGCAAACAAGGGGGATACGCAGTATTTT
.,TRBJ1-2,TRBV4-3,.,CASSQDGGGRDGYTF,TGCGCCAGCAGCCAAGATGGGGGGGGCAGGGATGGCTACACCTTC
.,TRBJ1-1,TRBV20-1,.,CSARVRGQNTEAFF,TGCAGTGCTAGAGTTCGGGGACAGAACACTGAAGCTTTCTTT
many,TRBJ2-3,TRBV6-4,TRBD2,CASSVSGDGTDTQYF,TGTGCCAGCAGTGTTAGCGGGGACGGGACAGATACGCAGTATTTT
.,TRBJ1-2,TRBV6-5,.,CASSPRDEWSYGYTF,TGTGCCAGCAGTCCTCGGGACGAATGGTCCTATGGCTACACCTTC
.,TRBJ2-1,TRBV4-2,TRBD1,CASSQERGQGAYNEQFF,TGTGCCAGCAGCCAAGAACGGGGACAGGGGGCCTACAATGAGCAGTTCTTC
few,TRBJ1-1,TRBV12-3/TRBV12-4,.,CASSSLGWEAFF,TGTGCCAGCAGTTCTCTCGGCTGGGAAGCTTTCTTT
few,TRBJ2-7,TRBV24-1,.,CATAGPSYEQYF,TGTGCCACCGCGGGACCTTCCTACGAGCAGTACTTC
few,TRBJ2-7,TRBV6-2/TRBV6-3,.,CASETGSVYEQYF,TGTGCCAGCGAGACGGGATCCGTCTACGAGCAGTACTTC
few,TRBJ2-6,TRBV20-1,TRBD1,CSAQTGDSGANVLTF,TGCAGTGCTCAGACAGGGGACTCTGGGGCCAACGTCCTGACTTTC
many,TRBJ2-7,TRBV5-1,.,CASSLDGYEQYF,TGCGCCAGCAGCTTGGATGGGTACGAGCAGTACTTC
.,TRBJ1-6,TRBV4-2,.,CASSQGGGNSPLHF,TGTGCCAGCAGCCAAGGGGGAGGGAATTCACCCCTCCACTTT
.,TRBJ2-1,TRBV6-5,.,CASSHGGPAYNEQFF,TGTGCCAGCAGCCACGGGGGGCCTGCCTACAATGAGCAGTTCTTC
few,TRBJ2-5,TRBV13,.,CASSLRGQETQYF,TGTGCCAGCAGCTTACGGGGCCAAGAGACCCAGTACTTC
.,TRBJ2-7,TRBV7-2,.,CASSFEGRTGEQYF,TGTGCCAGCAGCTTCGAAGGAAGAACAGGCGAGCAGTACTTC
few,TRBJ2-5,TRBV15,.,CATSTSEGPETQYF,TGTGCCACCAGCACTAGCGAAGGTCCTGAGACCCAGTACTTC
.,TRBJ2-7,TRBV19,TRBD1,CASAPGQGAYEQYF,TGTGCCAGTGCGCCGGGACAGGGGGCATACGAGCAGTACTTC
.,TRBJ2-2,TRBV30,TRBD1,CAWTGQTNTGELFF,TGTGCCTGGACGGGACAGACGAACACCGGGGAGCTGTTTTTT
few,TRBJ1-1,TRBV12-5,.,CASGLAPKAFF,TGTGCTAGTGGTTTGGCCCCCAAAGCTTTCTTT
few,TRBJ1-2,TRBV29-1,.,CSVEDLGTIYGYTF,TGCAGCGTTGAAGACCTCGGGACTATCTATGGCTACACCTTC
.,TRBJ2-4,TRBV6-2/TRBV6-3,.,CASSYNTRDTLAKNIQYF,TGTGCCAGCAGTTACAACACCCGGGACACCTTAGCCAAAAACATTCAGTACTTC
.,TRBJ2-7,TRBV20-1,TRBD1,CSAREWTGGPYEQYF,TGCAGTGCTAGAGAATGGACAGGGGGGCCCTACGAGCAGTACTTC
.,TRBJ2-3,TRBV19,TRBD2,CASSTTGLAGGTQYF,TGTGCCAGTAGTACGACAGGACTAGCGGGAGGAACGCAGTATTTT